These T cell receptor beta chains were read from a single sample in a study of T cell changes during pregnancy in multiple sclerosis. TCRdb keeps only in-frame clones here, not all; method: immunoSEQ multiplex PCR. The sample includes some 80,000 clones, 90% to 95% of them seen just once. The source material was peripheral blood, sampled in the second trimester of pregnancy. The source of these receptors is a female donor with multiple sclerosis, enrolled in a pregnancy study. The CDR3 runs from the conserved cysteine through the conserved F or W. The D gene is left open where the match is weak. Some rows have no size entry. The others give once, few or many, or a class for an expanded clone.

>TRBD2|.|TRBV4-3|TRBJ2-7
TGCGCCAGCAGCCGCGAAGCGGGGGGCGAGCAGTACTTC
CASSREAGGEQYF
>.|.|TRBV28|TRBJ2-1
TGTGCCAGCACCTACAGCTCCTACAATGAGCAGTTCTTC
CASTYSSYNEQFF
>.|.|TRBV9|TRBJ2-2
TGTGCCAGCAGCGTAGAAGGGGGACCCCACACCGGGGAGCTGTTTTTT
CASSVEGGPHTGELFF
>TRBD2|.|TRBV7-6|TRBJ2-2
TGTGCCAGCAGCCGGGGACTAGCGGGAACCACCGGGGAGCTGTTTTTT
CASSRGLAGTTGELFF
>.|.|TRBV28|TRBJ2-5
TGTGCCAGCAGTTTGCGGCAGGGCCAAGAGACCCAGTACTTC
CASSLRQGQETQYF
>.|.|TRBV2|TRBJ2-3
TGTGCCAGCAGTGAAAGAGGGTACACAGATACGCAGTATTTT
CASSERGYTDTQYF
>.|.|TRBV30|TRBJ2-7
TGTGCCTGGAGTGTACCGGGGAGCTCCTACGAGCAGTACTTC
CAWSVPGSSYEQYF
>.|.|TRBV7-2|TRBJ2-4
TGTGCCAGCAGCTCTCCCCCTGGCCGAATAGCCAAAAACATTCAGTACTTC
CASSSPPGRIAKNIQYF
>TRBD1|.|TRBV4-1|TRBJ1-2
TGCGCCAGCAGCCAAGATCTGGCAGGGGGAGGCTATGGCTACACCTTC
CASSQDLAGGGYGYTF
>.|.|TRBV4-1|TRBJ2-1
TGCGCCAGCAGCCAAGATAACCCCCCCGGGAGTTCCTACAATGAGCAGTTCTTC
CASSQDNPPGSSYNEQFF
>TRBD2|.|TRBV9|TRBJ2-1
TGTGCCAGCAGCGTGGGGACTAGCGGGTACAATGAGCAGTTCTTC
CASSVGTSGYNEQFF
>TRBD2|.|TRBV19|TRBJ2-1
TGTGCCAGTAGTACTCTAGCGGGAGGGTCCAATGAGCAGTTCTTC
CASSTLAGGSNEQFF
>TRBD2|.|TRBV5-4|TRBJ2-3
TGTGCCAGCAGCTTCAAGCGGGAAAGGGTAGATACGCAGTATTTT
CASSFKRERVDTQYF
>.|.|TRBV30|TRBJ1-3
TGTGCCTTGGGCACTGGAAACACCATATATTTT
CALGTGNTIYF
>TRBD2|once|TRBV4-1|TRBJ2-7
TGCGCCAGCAGCCAAGAAGTGCTTGGTAGCGGGAGGTTCGAGCAGTACTTC
CASSQEVLGSGRFEQYF
>.|.|TRBV29-1|TRBJ1-2
TGCAGCGTTGACCCAGGAGGAAGTGGCTACACCTTC
CSVDPGGSGYTF
>TRBD2|.|TRBV9|TRBJ2-3
TGTGCCAGCAGTGATACTAGCGGAGATACGCAGTATTTT
CASSDTSGDTQYF
>.|.|TRBV27|TRBJ1-2
TGTGCCAGCAGTCCCCTGGAGGGGATCTATGGCTACACCTTC
CASSPLEGIYGYTF
>TRBD1|.|TRBV6-1|TRBJ1-2
TGTGCCAGCAGAGACACAGGGGATCCCTATGGCTACACCTTC
CASRDTGDPYGYTF
>.|.|TRBV29-1|TRBJ2-1
TGCAGCGTTGATCCGCGGGTGCGCAATGAGCAGTTCTTC
CSVDPRVRNEQFF
>.|once|TRBV7-6|TRBJ2-7
TGTGCCAGCAGCTTAGAACTAGCCGCAGGGCACGAGCAGTACTTC
CASSLELAAGHEQYF
>.|.|TRBV15|TRBJ1-1
TGTGCCACCAGCCCCGATACCTCGGGTAGCGCTGAAGCTTTCTTT
CATSPDTSGSAEAFF
>.|.|TRBV6-5|TRBJ1-3
TGTGCCAGCAGGGAGCCTGGAAACACCATATATTTT
CASREPGNTIYF
>TRBD1|.|TRBV6-1|TRBJ1-5
TGTGCCAGCAGTTGGACAGGGGGCTTGGATCAGCCCCAGCATTTT
CASSWTGGLDQPQHF
>TRBD2|once|TRBV2|TRBJ2-2
TGTGCCAGCAGTGTAGGACTAGCGCGAATACCCGGGGAGCTGTTTTTT
CASSVGLARIPGELFF
>.|once|TRBV7-9|TRBJ2-1
TGTGCCAGCAGGAGTACCTACAATGAGCAGTTCTTC
CASRSTYNEQFF
>TRBD1|.|TRBV11-2|TRBJ2-7
TGTGCCAGCAGCTTAGACCGACCGGGACAGTCCTACGAGCAGTACTTC
CASSLDRPGQSYEQYF
>TRBD2|.|TRBV2|TRBJ2-2
TGTGCCAGCAGTGAATCCACTAGCGGGAGGGCCTCCGGGGAGCTGTTTTTT
CASSESTSGRASGELFF
>TRBD2|once|TRBV2|TRBJ2-1
TGTGCCAGCAGTGATGGGTTCGCTAGCGGGAGGGGGGCCTCACGGTCCTACAATGAGCAGTTCTTC
CASSDGFASGRGASRSYNEQFF
>TRBD2|.|TRBV4-2|TRBJ2-5
TGTGCCAGCAGCCAAACACTGAGACTAGCGGGAGCCCGTCAAGAGACCCAGTACTTC
CASSQTLRLAGARQETQYF
>TRBD1|.|TRBV2|TRBJ1-2
TGTGCCACACGTTGGGACAGGCCTAACTATGGCTACACCTTC
CATRWDRPNYGYTF
>TRBD1|.|TRBV9|TRBJ2-2
TGTGCCAGCAGCGCCCGTTTTGGACAGGCGAACACCGGGGAGCTGTTTTTT
CASSARFGQANTGELFF
>.|.|TRBV9|TRBJ2-5
TGTGCCAGCAGCGTAAATGGGGGCTTCGGGGAGACCCAGTACTTC
CASSVNGGFGETQYF
>TRBD1|.|TRBV7-9|TRBJ1-5
TGTGCCAGCAGCCCGGACAGGGCTGGAGATCAGCCCCAGCATTTT
CASSPDRAGDQPQHF
>.|once|TRBV6-5|TRBJ1-2
TGTGCCAGCAGTCGCGACAGGCTCTATGGCTACACCTTC
CASSRDRLYGYTF